The rows below give T cell receptor beta chains drawn from one sample of a study of blood T cell repertoires in COVID-19. The method was immunoSEQ multiplex PCR; TCRdb's version includes in-frame clones alone and lacks a portion of them. Of 400,000 or so clones detected, 80% to 90% appear once; the ten largest clones hold about 2.1%. Sequenced input: PBMCs or T cells enriched from blood (not recorded which). The receptor source for this set is a middle-aged man in a cohort exposed to, infected with or recovered from COVID-19 (not recorded which). The CDR3 runs from the conserved cysteine through the conserved F or W. Each record gives: V gene, J gene, D gene, clone size, CDR3 protein, CDR3 DNA. A D gene is named only where the DNA matches it firmly. Rows give clone size only sometimes, using once, few, many, or a class for an expanded clone.

TRBV6-5	TRBJ1-2	NA	NA	CASSYSGANYGYTF	TGTGCCAGCAGTTACTCTGGGGCAAACTATGGCTACACCTTC
TRBV21-1	TRBJ2-5	NA	NA	CASSKSGGQETQYF	TGTGCCAGCAGCAAATCCGGCGGTCAAGAGACCCAGTACTTC
TRBV3-1/TRBV3-2	TRBJ2-3	NA	NA	CASSQGADKYF	TGTGCCAGCAGCCAAGGGGCAGATAAGTATTTT
TRBV6-4	TRBJ2-1	TRBD2	few	CASSPGGEGHNEQFF	TGTGCCAGCAGCCCTGGGGGGGAGGGCCACAATGAGCAGTTCTTC
TRBV15	TRBJ1-2	NA	few	CATSREGGHTISTGPYGYTF	TGTGCCACCAGCAGAGAGGGAGGCCACACCATTTCTACAGGACCCTATGGCTACACCTTC
TRBV5-1	TRBJ2-3	NA	NA	CASSSRGRPDTQYF	TGCGCCAGCAGCTCCAGGGGACGCCCAGATACGCAGTATTTT
TRBV13	TRBJ2-1	NA	NA	CASSSTRDEQFF	TGTGCCAGCAGCTCGACTAGGGATGAGCAGTTCTTC
TRBV5-4	TRBJ1-6	TRBD1	NA	CASSQGQGGSPLHF	TGTGCCAGCAGCCAAGGACAGGGGGGTTCACCCCTCCACTTT
TRBV11-3	TRBJ2-1	TRBD2	NA	CASSLRGDSGSHSYNEQFF	TGTGCCAGCAGCTTAAGAGGGGATAGCGGGAGTCACTCCTACAATGAGCAGTTCTTC
TRBV19	TRBJ1-2	TRBD1	NA	CASSRFGQGNNYGYTF	TGTGCCAGTAGTCGGTTCGGACAGGGTAATAACTATGGCTACACCTTC